This T cell receptor beta chain comes out of a study of blood T cell repertoires in COVID-19. As for the study in general: PBMCs, B-cell-depleted T cells, or T cells were the source of the cDNA or gDNA that made up the material.

In the original analysis: Reference gene primer amplification gave estimated nucleated cell counts. The protocol was immunoSEQ multiplex PCR, while the TCRdb copy is restricted to in-frame clones and leaves out a portion. That table is the source of V, J and clone size, and D and trimming were worked out from the DNA. The sample consists of 150,000 to 180,000 clones, roughly nine tenths of them appearing once. Germline V gene sequence: CDR1 MDHEN, CDR2 SYDVKM. Trimming at V came to 2 bases and at J to 7 bases, leaving 11 bases not matched to a gene. This CDR3 has 16 amino acids. This clonotype originated in a man in his fifties or sixties with acute or convalescent COVID-19. The genes are TRBV28 and TRBJ2-1, with 7 bases lining up with TRBD2. The sequenced sample consisted of peripheral blood. The CDR3 reads CASSLKGLLRGNEQFF. CDR3 in DNA: TGTGCCAGCAGTTTAAAGGGACTACTTCGAGGGAATGAGCAGTTCTTC.